The clone carrying this T cell receptor beta chain was found once. What it binds is not known. Between the trimmed V and J ends, which lost 6 bases and 6 bases, there was a span of 17 bases. The CDR3 is made up of 15 amino acids. Germline CDR1 and CDR2: MDHEN and SYDVKM. Researchers collected approximately 9.5 milliliters of peripheral blood from every single donor. Alongside a J-beta primer mix, a sample-barcoded 5' primer served in a second PCR lasting roughly 7 to 11 cycles. MiXCR was run by TCRdb on the 5' RACE reads, yielding one entry per CDR3 protein. Among 1.5 million or so distinct CDR3 sequences listed, roughly 43% were seen once. The data stem from a study of blood T cells in healthy people across ages. General study points: Naive CD4+ cell counts and diversity both ran higher in long-lived than in aged donors.

The TCR sequence derives from a woman aged 18-29 years in good health. J is TRBJ2-2 and V is TRBV28; D gene uncertain. Sequenced material: blood. The CDR3 sequence: CASSIPRRGAGELFF. The CDR3 bases are TGTGCCAGCAGCATTCCCCGACGCGGAGCCGGGGAGCTGTTTTTT.